What follows are 8 T cell receptor beta chains derived from one specimen sequenced in a study of cytomegalovirus exposure and HLA in healthy donors (dated 2017 in TCRdb). The method was the immunoSEQ multiplex PCR assay. For the multiplex PCR, a mixture combining 60 forward primers for TCR Vbeta segments and 13 reverse primers for TCR Jbeta segments was used. The table was pulled from immuneACCESS by TCRdb, which kept in-frame rearrangements only. Such tables lose some clones; where checked, under half of the loss comes from unresolved V genes, and the rest has no known cause. The sample table records about 170,000 clones. 0.79% of the sample lies in the top ten. The sample was PBMCs. The source is a woman in her late teens or twenties in good health and CMV-seropositive.

V usage is TRBV29-1 and J usage is TRBJ2-5; D call uncertain. Trimming removed 3 bases at V and 3 bases at J, with 2 bases between. Germline CDR1 SQVTM, CDR2 ANQGSEA. This CDR3 region has 10 residues. CDR3 nucleotide sequence: TGCAGCGTTGACAAAGAGACCCAGTACTTC. Translating it yields CSVDKETQYF.

The rearrangement uses TRBV16 and TRBJ1-5, with 8 bases lining up with TRBD1. This CDR3 comprises 16 residues. Germline V gene sequence: CDR1 KGHSY, CDR2 FQNENV. With V trimmed by 3 bases and J by 0 bases, 4 bases remained unmatched. In DNA, the CDR3 is TGTGCCAGCAGCCAGGGACAGGCCTATAGCAATCAGCCCCAGCATTTT. Its translation is CASSQGQAYSNQPQHF.

This chain connects TRBV9 to TRBJ2-3; 9 bases fit TRBD2. Per the germline V gene, CDR1 is SGDLS and CDR2 is YYNGEE. V lost 0 bases, J lost 4 bases, and 3 bases stayed unmatched. The CDR3 has 15 residues. The CDR3 DNA reads TGTGCCAGCAGCGTAGAGTCTAGCGGGGCAGATACGCAGTATTTT. Its protein is CASSVESSGADTQYF.

CDR3 DNA: TGTGCCAGCAGTTTAAAGACTAGCGGCCTCTACGAGCAGTACTTC. It yields the protein CASSLKTSGLYEQYF. V and J are TRBV27 and TRBJ2-7; 9 nucleotides agree with TRBD2. Germline V gives CDR1 MNHEY, CDR2 SMNVEV (reference sequence). The CDR3 totals 15 residues. J gave up 3 bases and V 2 bases, and 5 bases lay outside the gene matches.

The genes are TRBV6-4 and TRBJ1-4; TRBD1 might be the D (5 bases). From germline, CDR1 is MRHNA and CDR2 SNTAGT. There are 15 residues in the CDR3. Trimming pared 4 bases from V and 3 bases from J, leaving 12 bases between. CDR3 in DNA: TGTGCCAGCAGTGCCGCAGGGCTCCCTAATGAAAAACTGTTTTTT. Residues: CASSAAGLPNEKLFF.

The V gene is TRBV6-6, the J gene TRBJ2-3; 8 bases match TRBD2. Per germline, CDR1 MNHNY and CDR2 SVGAGI (reference sequence). CDR3 length equals 15 residues. Unmatched junction bases numbered 5, after V lost 5 bases and J lost 1 base. CDR3 coding DNA: TGTGCCAGCAGTGTACTAGCGGTCGGCACAGATACGCAGTATTTT. Residues: CASSVLAVGTDTQYF.

J is TRBJ2-7 and V is TRBV18, with D perhaps TRBD1 (6 bases). V was shortened by 2 bases and J by 4 bases, with 6 bases between the two germline ends. The CDR3 has 12 residues. Germline CDR1 and CDR2: KGHSH and LQKENI. For the CDR3, the DNA is TGTGCCAGCTCACCAACAGGGTACGAGCAGTACTTC. Its translation is CASSPTGYEQYF.

The chain combines TRBV7-2 with TRBJ2-5; 7 bases line up with TRBD2. The V segment lost 2 bases and the J segment 5 bases; nucleotides outside the gene matches: 14. The CDR3 has 17 amino acids. From germline, CDR1 is SGHTA and CDR2 FQGNSA. This CDR3 is CASSLSGAGGWSETQYF. The CDR3 coding sequence is TGTGCCAGCAGCTTATCCGGGGCCGGGGGGTGGAGCGAGACCCAGTACTTC.